Below, 25 T cell receptor beta chains from the same sample are listed, as sequenced in a study of T cell responses to AZD1222 COVID-19 vaccine. Sequencing was performed with immunoSEQ multiplex PCR; in TCRdb, only in-frame clones are kept and a portion is missing. The data hold about 170,000 clones, with around 89% observed a single time. Specimen: peripheral blood, collected on day 0 of AZD1222 vaccination. The receptors originated from an adult in good health.

The chain recombines TRBV24-1 with TRBJ2-7; 7 nucleotides match TRBD2. This CDR3 is 12 amino acids long. CDR1 is KGHDR, CDR2 SFDVKD, per germline. Trimming took 6 bases from V and 4 from J; bases not matched to a gene: 2. The CDR3 spells CATSIGGYEQYV. For the CDR3, the DNA is TGTGCCACCAGTATCGGGGGGTACGAGCAGTACGTC.

This sequence joins TRBV24-1 and TRBJ2-3; the D gene is possibly TRBD1 (5 bases). Germline-derived CDR1 and CDR2 are KGHDR and SFDVKD. The CDR3 sequence is 15 residues long. Between the trimmed V and J ends, which lost 5 bases and 0 bases, there was a span of 11 bases. The CDR3 DNA is TGTGCCACCAGTGGCGACAGCGCTAGCACAGATACGCAGTATTTT. This codes for CATSGDSASTDTQYF.

The chain uses TRBV6-6 and TRBJ2-7; 8 bases align to TRBD1. The CDR3 runs 13 residues. Germline values: CDR1 MNHNY, CDR2 SVGAGI (reference sequence). J gave up 4 bases and V 5 bases, and 4 bases lay outside the gene matches. The CDR3 loop is CASSRDRIYEQYV. The CDR3 DNA follows: TGTGCCAGCAGTCGGGACAGGATATACGAGCAGTACGTC.

The V and J genes are TRBV5-1 and TRBJ1-6; TRBD1 aligns across 8 bases. CDR1 SGHRS and CDR2 YFSETQ come from the germline V gene. The V segment lost 2 bases and the J segment 15 bases; nucleotides outside the gene matches: 10. The CDR3 covers 14 residues. This CDR3 is CASSLSSRGQGLHF. The CDR3 nucleotides read TGCGCCAGCAGCTTAAGCAGCAGGGGGCAGGGCCTCCACTTT.

This chain joins TRBV2 and TRBJ1-5; 9 bases are a match to TRBD1. V was clipped by 6 bases and J by 4 bases; unmatched bases: 16. Germline loops: CDR1 SNHLY, CDR2 FYNNEI. The CDR3 runs to 18 residues. This CDR3 reads CASRSFPSDRGWNQPQHF. In DNA form, the CDR3 reads TGTGCCAGCAGGTCTTTTCCCTCCGACAGGGGGTGGAATCAGCCCCAGCATTTT.

V and J are TRBV6-5 and TRBJ1-1; maybe TRBD1 (5 bases). Germline values: CDR1 MNHEY, CDR2 SVGAGI. Deletions cut 0 bases from V and 10 bases from J, with 9 bases between. There are 12 residues in the CDR3. CDR3 DNA sequence: TGTGCCAGCAGTTACTCGGGGGAGGGAGCTTTCTTT. It specifies CASSYSGEGAFF.

The J gene is TRBJ2-1, the V gene TRBV25-1; D is perhaps TRBD1 (5 bases). Trimming left V 5 bases short and J 10 bases short, with 15 bases between. This CDR3 is built from 13 residues. Germline V gene data show CDR1 as MGHDK and CDR2 as SYGVNS. The CDR3 DNA reads TGTGCCAGCAGTTCCAAGGACATCCGGGAGCAGTTCTTC. Amino acids: CASSSKDIREQFF.

This chain links TRBV19 with TRBJ1-2; no clear D gene. The ends were cut back, 3 bases at V and 4 bases at J, with 12 bases in the middle. CDR1 and CDR2 (germline): LNHDA, SQIVND (reference sequence). This CDR3 spans 14 amino acids. CDR3 sequence: CASSIVYSRYGYTF. The CDR3 DNA reads as TGTGCCAGTAGTATTGTTTACAGCCGCTATGGCTACACCTTC.

The CDR3 DNA reads TGCAGCGTGAACCAGGGGGCCAATGGCTACACCTTC. Translation: CSVNQGANGYTF. The chain combines TRBV29-1 with TRBJ1-2; 8 bases match TRBD1. Germline V gene lookup returns CDR1 SQVTM and CDR2 ANQGSEA. The J segment lost 6 bases and the V segment lost 6 bases, leaving 6 bases of the junction unmatched. The CDR3 is 12 amino acids.

The chain links TRBV4-3 to TRBJ1-2; weak D call: TRBD1 (5 bases). Germline loops: CDR1 LGHNA, CDR2 YSLEER. V shed 4 bases and J shed 4 bases, with 19 bases lying between them. The CDR3 is made up of 16 amino acids. The CDR3 DNA reads TGCGCCAGCAGCCGATTAGAGGGGTTGGGTTCCTATGGCTACACCTTC. It specifies CASSRLEGLGSYGYTF.

This chain connects TRBV4-3 to TRBJ1-2; 11 nucleotides align to TRBD1. The germline gives CDR1 LGHNA, CDR2 YSLEER. This CDR3 is 14 amino acids long. V gave up 3 bases and J gave up 8 bases; unmatched junction bases: 5. Written as DNA, the CDR3 is TGCGCCAGCAGCCAGGACAGGGGGCTAGGGGGCTACACCTTC. As protein: CASSQDRGLGGYTF.

CDR3 residues: CASSPFGVTGTPSQETQYF. In DNA, the CDR3 is TGTGCCAGCAGCCCATTTGGGGTTACCGGGACTCCGTCACAAGAGACCCAGTACTTC. The chain has TRBV27 and TRBJ2-5; D might be TRBD2 (6 bases). The germline V gene has CDR1 MNHEY and CDR2 SMNVEV (reference sequence). The CDR3 sequence is 19 residues long. V was cut by 6 bases and J by 2 bases, with 28 bases left in between.

The rearrangement uses TRBV28 and TRBJ2-7; either TRBD1 or TRBD2 may fit D (5 bases each). The CDR3 sequence is 14 residues long. Germline assignment: CDR1 MDHEN and CDR2 SYDVKM. Trimming took off 5 bases at V and 3 bases at J, with 14 bases between the two ends. The DNA of the CDR3 is TGTGCCAGCAGTATAAGAGGGGCTCTCTACGAGCAGTACTTC. Translating gives CASSIRGALYEQYF.

V and J are TRBV27 and TRBJ2-4; perhaps TRBD1 as D (5 bases). The germline V and J ends were trimmed by 0 bases and 5 bases, with 8 bases remaining between them. Germline values: CDR1 MNHEY, CDR2 SMNVEV (reference sequence). The CDR3 is 14 residues long. Written as DNA, the CDR3 is TGTGCCAGCAGTTTATCCGTCAGGGAAAACATTCAGTACTTC. Amino acids: CASSLSVRENIQYF.

The rearrangement uses TRBV6-2 or TRBV6-3 and TRBJ2-7; no clear D gene. The CDR3 sequence is 13 residues long. The germline gives CDR1 MNHEY, CDR2 SVGEGT. Trimming shortened V by 4 bases and J by 0 bases, and 7 bases separated the two germline ends. CDR3 in amino acids: CASSLHNSYEQYF. The CDR3 DNA is TGTGCCAGCAGTTTGCACAACTCCTACGAGCAGTACTTC.

The chain links TRBV7-3 to TRBJ2-5; 8 bases map to TRBD2. This CDR3 region has 15 residues. The V gene end was trimmed by 5 bases and the J gene end by 2 bases; junction bases not matched to a gene: 7. The germline gives CDR1 SGHTA, CDR2 FQGTGA. CDR3 sequence: CASSIGTSRQETQYF. CDR3 coding DNA: TGTGCCAGCAGCATAGGGACTAGTAGGCAAGAGACCCAGTACTTC.

The chain recombines TRBV2 with TRBJ1-2; 8 bases agree with TRBD1. Per the germline V gene, CDR1 is SNHLY and CDR2 is FYNNEI. The CDR3 sequence is 14 residues long. The J segment lost 0 bases and the V segment lost 6 bases, leaving 3 bases of the junction unmatched. The CDR3 nucleotides are TGTGCCAGCAGCGGGACAGGAGCTAACTATGGCTACACCTTC. Encoded protein: CASSGTGANYGYTF.

This sequence joins TRBV3-1 (or the pseudogene TRBV3-2) and TRBJ2-2, with 14 nucleotides matching TRBD2. CDR1 is LGHDT, CDR2 YNNKEL, per germline (reference sequence). The CDR3 spans 19 residues. V shed 5 bases, J shed 0 bases, and the junction held 8 bases outside the gene matches. The CDR3 nucleotides read TGTGCCAGCAGCTCCCCGACTAGCGGGGGGGCCCCGAACACCGGGGAGCTGTTTTTT. Protein sequence: CASSSPTSGGAPNTGELFF.

The CDR3, as DNA: TGTGCCAGCTCACCTAGCGGGGGGAGCACAGATACGCAGTATTTT. Translated: CASSPSGGSTDTQYF. V usage is TRBV18 and J usage is TRBJ2-3; TRBD2 matches 10 bases. J lost 0 bases, V lost 3 bases, and 0 bases had no gene match. The CDR3 covers 15 residues. Looked up from germline, CDR1 is KGHSH and CDR2 is LQKENI.

V usage is TRBV15 and J usage is TRBJ2-7; 7 bases align to TRBD1. V lost 5 bases and J lost 5; bases outside the gene matches: 9. CDR1 LNHNV and CDR2 YYDKDF come from the germline V gene (reference sequence). The CDR3 is made up of 14 amino acids. The CDR3 protein is CATSRFSTGDEQYF. CDR3 in DNA: TGTGCCACCAGCCGATTTTCCACAGGGGACGAGCAGTACTTC. The complete variable domain, with remaining parts taken from reference TRBV15 and TRBJ2-7, reads DAMVIQNPRYQVTQFGKPVTLSCSQTLNHNVMYWYQQKSSQAPKLLFHYYDKDFNNEADTPDNFQSRRPNTSFCFLDIRSPGLGDTAMYLCATSRFSTGDEQYFGPGTRLTVT.

This clone was seen a single time. The chain uses TRBV5-1 and TRBJ2-7, with D tentatively TRBD2 (6 bases). The CDR3 extends over 15 amino acids. Looked up from germline, CDR1 is SGHRS and CDR2 is YFSETQ. The V and J ends lost 0 bases and 0 bases respectively, with 10 bases between them. This CDR3 reads CASSLDGGSSYEQYF. The CDR3 DNA reads as TGCGCCAGCAGCTTGGACGGAGGGAGCTCCTACGAGCAGTACTTC.

The chain couples TRBV5-6 to TRBJ1-1; TRBD1 matches 9 bases. Trimming at V came to 3 bases and at J to 1 base, leaving 7 bases not matched to a gene. Per the germline V gene, CDR1 is SGHDT and CDR2 is YYEEEE. The CDR3 covers 16 residues. CDR3 region: CASSSLPGQGNTEAFF. The CDR3 DNA is TGTGCCAGCAGCTCACTTCCGGGACAGGGGAACACTGAAGCTTTCTTT.

This chain links TRBV12-3 or TRBV12-4 with TRBJ1-1; D uncertain. V shed 1 base and J shed 0 bases, with 3 bases lying between them. The CDR3 is 13 amino acids. This chain's CDR3 is CASSLGMNTEAFF. DNA for the CDR3: TGTGCCAGCAGTTTAGGAATGAACACTGAAGCTTTCTTT.

The chain uses TRBV10-2 and TRBJ1-6; D is perhaps TRBD1 (5 bases). Trimming took 0 bases from V and 7 from J, leaving 10 bases between them. Germline V gene data show CDR1 as WSHSY and CDR2 as SAAADI. The CDR3 has 15 amino acids. In nucleotides, the CDR3 is TGCGCCAGCAGTGAGTCAGGGACGTCGAATTCACCCCTCCACTTT. Amino acids: CASSESGTSNSPLHF.

This CDR3 is CATSSYGVTQPQHF. The CDR3 region has the DNA TGTGCCACCAGCAGCTATGGGGTAACTCAGCCCCAGCATTTT. V and J are TRBV15 and TRBJ1-5, with D uncertain. V was trimmed by 3 bases and J by 6 bases, leaving 12 bases between them. Germline CDR1 is LNHNV and CDR2 is YYDKDF (reference sequence). This CDR3 region has 14 residues. Filled out from reference TRBV15 and TRBJ1-5, the complete variable domain reads DAMVIQNPRYQVTQFGKPVTLSCSQTLNHNVMYWYQQKSSQAPKLLFHYYDKDFNNEADTPDNFQSRRPNTSFCFLDIRSPGLGDTAMYLCATSSYGVTQPQHFGDGTRLSIL.